This TCR beta chain was recorded in a study of cytomegalovirus exposure and HLA in healthy donors. This clone has only a few counts. Antigen unknown. Vbeta (60) and Jbeta (13) primers were used in the PCR. Sequenced by immunoSEQ multiplex PCR; TCRdb stores in-frame clones only, minus some. The data contain under 100,000 clones, about two thirds of them singletons. The germline V gene encodes CDR1 SGHTA and CDR2 FQGNSA. With V trimmed by 3 bases and J by 2 bases, 2 bases remained unmatched. There are 14 residues in the CDR3. Overall study results and limits: Among the CMV-associated chains, a few were confirmed in vitro as specific for CMV antigens. A later analysis reportedly found fewer N-insertions in an Asian-associated ancestry cluster than the roughly 680-donor mean. TCR sequences were mostly rare, though some public TCRs occurred in many donors. Several of the most significant clusters were apparently associated with common viral pathogens in a later analysis.

The chain carries TRBV7-2 and TRBJ2-7; 9 positions match TRBD1. The sequence was collected from a woman aged 50 to 60 in good health and CMV-seropositive. Sample: PBMCs. The CDR3 sequence: CASSFGTGTYEQYF. DNA for the CDR3: TGTGCCAGCAGCTTTGGGACAGGGACCTACGAGCAGTACTTC.